These 9 T cell receptor beta chains came from one sample sequenced in a study of cytomegalovirus exposure and HLA in healthy donors. The PCR employed 60 Vbeta primers together with 13 Jbeta primers. Measured with immunoSEQ multiplex PCR; TCRdb has only the in-frame clones, and not every one. The sample has roughly 150,000 clones; 75% to 80% are singletons. Sequenced material: PBMCs. All receptors derive from a male donor in good health and CMV-seronegative.

The chain combines TRBV5-6 with TRBJ1-4; D is perhaps TRBD1 (6 bases). This CDR3 spans 14 amino acids. V was shortened by 4 bases and J by 5 bases, with 12 bases between the two germline ends. From germline, CDR1 is SGHDT and CDR2 YYEEEE. This chain's CDR3 is CASSGGTVNEKLFF. CDR3 nucleotide sequence: TGTGCCAGCAGCGGGGGCACAGTAAATGAAAAACTGTTTTTT.

The CDR3 DNA is TGTGCCAGCAACGACCGGACAGGGGGCTTCCACGAGCAGTACTTC. Its translation is CASNDRTGGFHEQYF. The rearrangement uses TRBV6-5 and TRBJ2-5; TRBD1 agrees at 11 bases. The better agreement between TRBJ2-7 and the DNA end casts doubt on the J call. The CDR3 is 15 amino acids. Germline lookup yields CDR1 MNHEY and CDR2 SVGAGI.

The chain uses TRBV4-3 and TRBJ2-1; 13 nucleotides agree with TRBD2. CDR1 is LGHNA, CDR2 YSLEER, per germline. CDR3 length equals 18 residues. V was clipped by 0 bases and J by 6 bases; unmatched bases: 8. The CDR3 DNA follows: TGCGCCAGCAGCCAAGAGGGGACTAGCGGGACCCGCGGCAATGAGCAGTTCTTC. Residues: CASSQEGTSGTRGNEQFF.

The sample holds one count of this clone. The chain is built from TRBV6-5 and TRBJ2-5; 9 bases fit TRBD2. The closer fit of TRBJ2-7 to the DNA end suggests the J call may be wrong. The germline V gene encodes CDR1 MNHEY and CDR2 SVGAGI. The CDR3 contains 13 residues. Here the CDR3 DNA reads TGTGCCAGTGGGGCTAGCGGGGACTACGAGCAGTACTTC. This sequence encodes CASGASGDYEQYF.

As regards this clone: The identical CDR3 is also encoded by other nucleotide sequences in the sample. The chain is built from TRBV6-5 and TRBJ1-1; 7 nucleotides match TRBD1. CDR3 length: 12 amino acids. The V segment lost 8 bases and the J segment 3 bases; nucleotides outside the gene matches: 3. Germline V CDR1 and CDR2: MNHEY, SVGAGI. DNA of the CDR3: TGTGCCAGCTCCAGGGGGGACACTGAAGCTTTCTTT. It specifies CASSRGDTEAFF.

This clone was observed once. The chain links TRBV10-3 to TRBJ2-7, with a weak D call TRBD2 (5 bases). CDR1 is ENHRY, CDR2 SYGVKD, per germline. The CDR3 is made up of 14 amino acids. The V gene lost 5 bases and the J gene lost 1 base, with 12 bases spanning the gap. CDR3 protein: CAISPGYSSYEQYF. CDR3 DNA sequence: TGTGCCATCAGTCCGGGATACTCTTCCTACGAGCAGTACTTC.

The CDR3 protein is CASSNFPMNTEAFF. CDR3 in DNA: TGTGCCAGCAGTAACTTTCCTATGAACACTGAAGCTTTCTTT. V usage is TRBV2 and J usage is TRBJ1-1; D unclear. The V and J ends lost 5 bases and 0 bases respectively, with 10 bases between them. The germline CDR1 and CDR2 sequences are SNHLY and FYNNEI. This CDR3 has 14 residues.

The J gene is TRBJ1-3, the V gene TRBV6-6; 8 nucleotides align to TRBD1. The CDR3 length is 16 residues. Germline V gene data show CDR1 as MNHNY and CDR2 as SVGAGI (reference sequence). The V gene end was trimmed by 4 bases and the J gene end by 3 bases; junction bases not matched to a gene: 8. CDR3 in amino acids: CASSSITGGNGNTIYF. The CDR3 nucleotides read TGTGCCAGCAGTTCGATAACAGGGGGAAATGGAAACACCATATATTTT.

The chain recombines TRBV9 with TRBJ2-7; D remains ambiguous. CDR1 is SGDLS and CDR2 is YYNGEE in the germline V gene. Trimming removed 0 bases from V and 5 bases from J, with 12 bases in between. The CDR3 is 14 amino acids. CDR3 amino acids: CASSVGSPVNEQYF. In nucleotides, the CDR3 is TGTGCCAGCAGCGTAGGGAGTCCTGTAAACGAGCAGTACTTC.